This is a list of T cell receptor beta chains from one sample in a study of Ad26.COV2.S vaccination and SARS-CoV-2 variants. Clones were sequenced by immunoSEQ multiplex PCR, and TCRdb holds only the in-frame ones, with some missing. The top ten clones hold around 1.8% of a sample with some 410,000 clones, 92% of them seen once. Sample: peripheral blood, taken in a trial of Ad26.COV2.S vaccine versus placebo. The receptors derive from a person aged 18-60 years who received the Ad26.COV2.S COVID-19 vaccine or a placebo. CDR3s include the opening cysteine and the closing phenylalanine or tryptophan. The D gene is left open where the match is weak. Size values are once, few and many counts, or a class for expanded clones, and some rows have none.

D gene	V gene	J gene	clone size	CDR3 DNA	CDR3 protein
-	TRBV19	TRBJ1-5	-	TGTGCCAGTAGTATTATGGATTACCAGCCCCAGCATTTT	CASSIMDYQPQHF
-	TRBV6-5	TRBJ2-1	-	TGTGCCAGCAGTTATACGGCGAGCTCCTACAATGAGCAGTTCTTC	CASSYTASSYNEQFF
-	TRBV18	TRBJ1-1	-	TGTGCCAGCTCACCGGACAGCTTGAACACTGAAGCTTTCTTT	CASSPDSLNTEAFF
-	TRBV5-6	TRBJ2-7	-	TGTGCCAGCAGCTTGGGTGGTGGAGCGGGCGAGCAGTACTTC	CASSLGGGAGEQYF
-	TRBV18	TRBJ1-1	-	TGTGCCAGCTCCCTTGCTTATCGGACGAACACTGAAGCTTTCTTT	CASSLAYRTNTEAFF
-	TRBV5-6	TRBJ1-6	-	TGTGCCAGCAGCTTTTTTCGCAATTCACCCCTCCACTTT	CASSFFRNSPLHF
TRBD2	TRBV7-6	TRBJ2-1	-	TGTGCCAGCAGCTTAGGCGGGGGGGCCGTTAAGAATGAGCAGTTCTTC	CASSLGGGAVKNEQFF
-	TRBV6-2/TRBV6-3	TRBJ1-5	-	TGTGCCAGCAGTTACTCCAGGTATCAGCCCCAGCATTTT	CASSYSRYQPQHF
-	TRBV9	TRBJ2-7	-	TGTGCCAGCAGCGTAGGGGACCTACAATCCTACGAGCAGTACTTC	CASSVGDLQSYEQYF
-	TRBV19	TRBJ2-5	-	TGTGCCAGTAGTATTTTTGGGGCATGGCAAGAGACCCAGTACTTC	CASSIFGAWQETQYF
-	TRBV7-2	TRBJ2-7	-	TGTGCCAGCAGCTTAGACAGGACCTCCTACGAGCAGTACTTC	CASSLDRTSYEQYF
-	TRBV27	TRBJ2-7	few	TGTGCCAGCAGTCGGACAATCTCCTACGAGCAGTACTTC	CASSRTISYEQYF
-	TRBV7-2	TRBJ1-2	-	TGTGCCAGCAGCTCACAGGGTATAGCTAACTATGGCTACACCTTC	CASSSQGIANYGYTF